The entry below gives a single T cell receptor beta chain sequence along with its context. This clone was observed a handful of times. The antigen it binds to is not known. Base qualities are not recorded, but no much larger clone differs from it by a single base. All of the isolated RNA was reverse transcribed with the High Capacity cDNA Reverse Transcription Kit, so expressed TCRB transcripts were sequenced. Deep immunoSEQ sequencing was applied to naive, central memory and regulatory T cell samples, giving an average of about 3.6 million total reads per sample. Sorted cells were lysed in RLT buffer, and RNA was extracted using DNase-treated RNeasy Micro or Mini kits according to cell number. Each cell subset was processed separately to prevent cross-contamination, with patient and healthy donor samples processed together. The immunoSEQ multiplex PCR was used to amplify TCRB sequences from cDNA, yielding 87-bp fragments that span the CDR3 region. Sequencing of the amplicons was done on the Illumina HiSeq platform. The original pipeline was this. Synthetic template baselines were used to correct PCR bias computationally, reads within Hamming distance 2 were collapsed together, and singletons that could not be merged were discarded. By aligning reads against IMGT, V, D and J genes, CDR3 length, and insertions or deletions at six rearrangement sites were assigned. Within each subset, clonotype counts were normalized to sorted cell number, and only after that were true diversity and Gini coefficients computed with the tcR R package. Repertoire sharing was quantified using the overlap coefficient calculated on TCRB nucleotide sequences. As a proxy for the pre-selection repertoire, out-of-frame TCRB sequences from naive cells were analyzed. Held by TCRdb, this immuneACCESS table contains in-frame sequences only and omits some clones. Under half of the omission traces to an unresolved V gene where checked; the cause of the rest is unknown. The D gene and trimming were derived from the DNA, and the V and J assignments and clone size from that table. This sample comprises about 260,000 clones, around 68% of them detected only once. The ten largest clones add up to almost 0.055% of the sample.

The data stem from a study of beta chain features in type 1 diabetes (dated by TCRdb to the late 2010s). Some background on the complete study: Patients and healthy donors did not differ in mean age, gender distribution, total cell number or subset yield. Across all samples, 90 million to 130 million sorted cells were examined, and cell number per subset correlated strongly with RNA yield. In the study, recently diagnosed type 1 diabetes patients and matched healthy donors were compared on the TCRB repertoires of their sorted circulating CD4+ T cell subsets. Whereas all 28 donors provided naive and central memory subsets, regulatory and stem cell-like memory subsets were isolated from just 8 patients and roughly eight healthy donors.

General findings and caveats noted by the study authors: Patients with type 1 diabetes made fewer insertions and deleted more nucleotides at VDJ recombination sites, implying thymic rearrangement abnormalities. HLA sub-analyses involved small numbers of individuals, so any influence of HLA type on TCRB rearrangement remained unresolved. Naive, central memory and regulatory TCRB repertoires appeared more similar among patients than among healthy donors. PCR might favor shorter templates, but patient and control samples were amplified and corrected together, so any skew would affect both groups equally. Because cDNA was sequenced instead of genomic DNA, activated cells with high expression could be over-represented, although the groups did not differ in activation or CD3 levels. A moderate but significant shortening of TCRB CDR3 length was observed in type 1 diabetes patients in all four CD4+ subsets.

A single peripheral blood draw of 90 to 150 mL on average was collected from each donor into heparinised tubes. A BD FACSAria II and a panel including CD45RO, CCR7, CD25, CD127, CD95 and CD27 were used to sort naive, central memory, regulatory and stem cell-like memory CD4+ T cells. Every sorted population had a purity above 95%. PBMCs were isolated right away by Lymphoprep density gradient centrifugation and were stained directly, without culture. So that batch effects would be minimized, each experiment stained and sorted samples in pairs, pairing one healthy donor with one patient. The germline V gene (reference sequence) provides CDR1 GTSNPN and CDR2 SVGIG. The CDR3 runs 13 amino acids, cysteine and phenylalanine included. Kept here is only the CDR3 DNA, which spans 39 bases and is read in frame from base 1. Relative to germline, V is 2 bases shorter and J is 1 base shorter, with 7 bases between their ends.

The clonotype originates from a man aged 25-45 years in good health. The sequence joins TRBV30 to TRBJ2-3; the D gene identity is not certain. What was sequenced was naive CD4+ T cells from blood. Taken with the paper, the label for cell subset or site translates to: true naive CD4+ T cells. The CDR3 protein is CAWSLRRTDTQYF. The sequenced DNA is TGTGCCTGGAGTCTAAGGCGCACAGATACGCAGTATTTT. With all but the CDR3 taken from the reference TRBV30 and TRBJ2-3 genes, the full variable domain is: SQTIHQWPATLVQPVGSPLSLECTVEGTSNPNLYWYRQAAGRGLQLLFYSVGIGQISSEVPQNLSASRPQDRQFILSSKKLLLSDSGFYLCAWSLRRTDTQYFGPGTRLTVL.